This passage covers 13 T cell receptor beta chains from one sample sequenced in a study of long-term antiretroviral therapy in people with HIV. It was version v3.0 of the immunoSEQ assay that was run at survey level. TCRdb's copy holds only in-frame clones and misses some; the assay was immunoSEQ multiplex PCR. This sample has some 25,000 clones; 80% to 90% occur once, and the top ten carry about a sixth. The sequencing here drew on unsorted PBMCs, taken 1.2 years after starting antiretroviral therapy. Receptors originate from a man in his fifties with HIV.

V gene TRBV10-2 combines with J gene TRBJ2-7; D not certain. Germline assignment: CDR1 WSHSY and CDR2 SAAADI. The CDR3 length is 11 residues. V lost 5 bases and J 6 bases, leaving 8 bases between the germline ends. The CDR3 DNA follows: TGCGCCAGCAGTCCCTCACGCGAGCAGTACTTC. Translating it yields CASSPSREQYF.

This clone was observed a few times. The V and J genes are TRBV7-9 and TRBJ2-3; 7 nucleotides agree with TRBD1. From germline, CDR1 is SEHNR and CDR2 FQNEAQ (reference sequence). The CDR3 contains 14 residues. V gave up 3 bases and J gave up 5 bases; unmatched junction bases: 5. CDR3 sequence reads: CASSFGQAVDTQYF. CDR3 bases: TGTGCCAGCAGCTTCGGACAGGCGGTAGATACGCAGTATTTT. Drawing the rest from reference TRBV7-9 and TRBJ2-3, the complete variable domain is DTGVSQNPRHKITKRGQNVTFRCDPISEHNRLYWYRQTLGQGPEFLTYFQNEAQLEKSRLLSDRFSAERPKGSFSTLEIQRTEQGDSAMYLCASSFGQAVDTQYFGPGTRLTVL.

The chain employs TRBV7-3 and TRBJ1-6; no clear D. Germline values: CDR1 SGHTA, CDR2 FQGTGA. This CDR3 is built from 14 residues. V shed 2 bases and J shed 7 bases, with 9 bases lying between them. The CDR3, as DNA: TGTGCCAGCAGCTTAGGGGTTGGAAATTCACCCCTCCACTTT. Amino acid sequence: CASSLGVGNSPLHF. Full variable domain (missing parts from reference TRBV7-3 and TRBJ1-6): GAGVSQTPSNKVTEKGKYVELRCDPISGHTALYWYRQSLGQGPEFLIYFQGTGAADDSGLPNDRFFAVRPEGSVSTLKIQRTERGDSAVYLCASSLGVGNSPLHFGNGTRLTVT.

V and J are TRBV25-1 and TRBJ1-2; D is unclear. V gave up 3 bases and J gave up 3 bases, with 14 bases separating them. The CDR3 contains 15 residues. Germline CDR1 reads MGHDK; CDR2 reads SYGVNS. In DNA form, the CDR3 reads TGTGCCAGCAGTGACCACAGTCAAACATACTATGGCTACACCTTC. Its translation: CASSDHSQTYYGYTF.

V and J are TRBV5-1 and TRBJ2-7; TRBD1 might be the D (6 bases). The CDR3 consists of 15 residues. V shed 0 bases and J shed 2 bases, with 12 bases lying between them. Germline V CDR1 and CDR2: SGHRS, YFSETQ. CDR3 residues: CASSLAEGEPYEQYF. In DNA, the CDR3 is TGCGCCAGCAGCTTGGCCGAGGGGGAACCCTACGAGCAGTACTTC.

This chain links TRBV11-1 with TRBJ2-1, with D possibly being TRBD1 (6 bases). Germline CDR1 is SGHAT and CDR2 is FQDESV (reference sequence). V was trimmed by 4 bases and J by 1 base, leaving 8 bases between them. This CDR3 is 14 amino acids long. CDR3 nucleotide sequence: TGTGCCAGCAGCTCGGGACAATCCTACAATGAGCAGTTCTTC. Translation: CASSSGQSYNEQFF.

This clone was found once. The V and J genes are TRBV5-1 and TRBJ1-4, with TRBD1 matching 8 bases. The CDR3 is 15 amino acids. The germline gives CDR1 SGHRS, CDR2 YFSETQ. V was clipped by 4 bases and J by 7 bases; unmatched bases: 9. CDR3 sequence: CASSGQGQGFEKLFF. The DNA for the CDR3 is TGCGCCAGCAGCGGGCAAGGACAGGGATTTGAAAAACTGTTTTTT.

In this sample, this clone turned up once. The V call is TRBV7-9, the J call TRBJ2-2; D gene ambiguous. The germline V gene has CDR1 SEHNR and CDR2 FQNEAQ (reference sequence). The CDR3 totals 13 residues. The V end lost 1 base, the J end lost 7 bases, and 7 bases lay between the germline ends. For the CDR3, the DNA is TGTGCCAGCAGCTTAGAAATCGGCGGGGAGCTGTTTTTT. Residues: CASSLEIGGELFF. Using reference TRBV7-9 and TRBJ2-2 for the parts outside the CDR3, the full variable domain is DTGVSQNPRHKITKRGQNVTFRCDPISEHNRLYWYRQTLGQGPEFLTYFQNEAQLEKSRLLSDRFSAERPKGSFSTLEIQRTEQGDSAMYLCASSLEIGGELFFGEGSRLTVL.

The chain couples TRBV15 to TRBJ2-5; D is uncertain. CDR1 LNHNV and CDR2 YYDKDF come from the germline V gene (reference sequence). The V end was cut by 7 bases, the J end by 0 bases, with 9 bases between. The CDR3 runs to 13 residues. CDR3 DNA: TGTGCCACCACATCCCTGTACCAAGAGACCCAGTACTTC. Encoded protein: CATTSLYQETQYF.

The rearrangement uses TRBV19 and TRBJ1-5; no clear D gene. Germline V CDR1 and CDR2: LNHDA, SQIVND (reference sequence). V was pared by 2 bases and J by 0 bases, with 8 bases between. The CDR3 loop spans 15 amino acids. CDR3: CASSIYGYSNQPQHF. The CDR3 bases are TGTGCCAGTAGTATATACGGATATAGCAATCAGCCCCAGCATTTT.

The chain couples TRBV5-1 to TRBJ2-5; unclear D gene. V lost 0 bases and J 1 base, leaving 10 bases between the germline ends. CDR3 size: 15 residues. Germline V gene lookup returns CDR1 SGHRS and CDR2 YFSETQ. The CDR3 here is CASSLGIGIQETQYF. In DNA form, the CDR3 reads TGCGCCAGCAGCTTGGGGATCGGAATCCAAGAGACCCAGTACTTC.

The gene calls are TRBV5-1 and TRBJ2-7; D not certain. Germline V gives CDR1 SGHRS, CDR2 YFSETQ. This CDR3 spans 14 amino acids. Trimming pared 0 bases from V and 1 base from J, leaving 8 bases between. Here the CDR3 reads CASSLAGGSYEQYF. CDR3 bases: TGCGCCAGCAGCTTGGCAGGCGGTTCCTACGAGCAGTACTTC.

Here the CDR3 reads CASKGRAIQETQYF. The CDR3 coding sequence is TGTGCCAGCAAGGGACGGGCGATCCAAGAGACCCAGTACTTC. The chain is built from TRBV2 and TRBJ2-5; perhaps D is TRBD1 or TRBD2 (5 bases each). The CDR3 totals 14 residues. Germline loops: CDR1 SNHLY, CDR2 FYNNEI. V was shortened by 7 bases and J by 1 base, with 13 bases between the two germline ends. The variable domain in full, with the rest retrieved from reference TRBV2 and TRBJ2-5, is EPEVTQTPSHQVTQMGQEVILRCVPISNHLYFYWYRQILGQKVEFLVSFYNNEISEKSEIFDDQFSVERPDGSNFTLKIRSTKLEDSAMYFCASKGRAIQETQYFGPGTRLLVL.